These 25 T cell receptor beta chains were sequenced from one sample in a study of blood T cell repertoires in COVID-19. Sequenced by immunoSEQ multiplex PCR; TCRdb stores in-frame clones only, minus some. The data contain about 400,000 clones, roughly 91% of them seen just once; the ten biggest clones take up around 1.7%. Sequencing was performed on PBMCs or T cells enriched from blood (not recorded which). The origin of the receptors is a woman aged 25 to 39 who had recovered from COVID-19.

The V gene is TRBV5-1, the J gene TRBJ2-7; TRBD2 agrees at 14 bases. Germline loops: CDR1 SGHRS, CDR2 YFSETQ. The length of the CDR3 is 17 residues. Trimming cost V 0 bases and J 7 bases; bases outside gene matches: 9. In nucleotides, the CDR3 is TGCGCCAGCAGCTTGGACCTACCGGGACTAGCGGGAGTAGAGCAGTACTTC. It codes for CASSLDLPGLAGVEQYF.

The chain recombines TRBV10-3 with TRBJ1-4, with TRBD1 identical over 8 bases. V was pared by 10 bases and J by 6 bases, with 7 bases of the junction left unmatched. Looked up from germline, CDR1 is ENHRY and CDR2 is SYGVKD. This CDR3 spans 13 amino acids. CDR3 DNA sequence: TGTGCCAACCGGACAGGGACAGATGAAAAACTGTTTTTT. The encoded protein is CANRTGTDEKLFF.

This clone was seen just once. This chain joins TRBV29-1 and TRBJ2-1, with TRBD1 matching over 7 bases. CDR1 and CDR2 (germline): SQVTM, ANQGSEA. This CDR3 region has 12 residues. J lost 7 bases, V lost 5 bases, and 5 bases had no gene match. The CDR3 DNA reads TGCAGCGTTAGACAGGGTGTGAATGAGCAGTTCTTC. It yields the protein CSVRQGVNEQFF.

The rearrangement links TRBV7-2 to TRBJ1-5; D gene uncertain. The CDR3 is made up of 16 amino acids. Between the trimmed V and J ends, which lost 1 base and 0 bases, there was a span of 10 bases. Germline values: CDR1 SGHTA, CDR2 FQGNSA. This chain's CDR3 is CASSLVSGGSNQPQHF. The CDR3 DNA is TGTGCCAGCAGCTTAGTCTCGGGAGGTAGCAATCAGCCCCAGCATTTT.

This chain links TRBV5-5 with TRBJ1-1, with D unclear. From germline, CDR1 is SGHKS and CDR2 YYEKEE (reference sequence). Between the trimmed V and J ends, which lost 0 bases and 1 base, there was a span of 10 bases. CDR3 length: 15 amino acids. The CDR3 sequence: CASSLGPVTNTEAFF. DNA for the CDR3: TGTGCCAGCAGCTTGGGTCCGGTAACGAACACTGAAGCTTTCTTT.

This clone has a single count. J is TRBJ1-6 and V is TRBV10-1; D might be TRBD1 (5 bases). The CDR3 spans 16 residues. Germline CDR1 reads WNHNN; CDR2 reads SYGVQD (reference sequence). Trimming took 3 bases from V and 0 from J, leaving 9 bases between them. CDR3 DNA sequence: TGCGCCAGCAGTGAAAAGGGGCTCTCCTATAATTCACCCCTCCACTTT. Its translation is CASSEKGLSYNSPLHF.

V and J are TRBV27 and TRBJ2-7; 14 bases are a match to TRBD2. Germline V gives CDR1 MNHEY, CDR2 SMNVEV (reference sequence). The CDR3 consists of 20 residues. V lost 6 bases to trimming and J lost 0 bases; unmatched junction nucleotides: 16. The CDR3 nucleotides are TGTGCCAGCAGCCTAAAGCCGGGACTAGCGGGAGTGACGCCCTCCTACGAGCAGTACTTC. Encoded protein: CASSLKPGLAGVTPSYEQYF.

The chain employs TRBV28 and TRBJ1-5; no clear D gene. V lost 5 bases, J lost 0 bases, and 17 bases lay in between. From germline, CDR1 is MDHEN and CDR2 SYDVKM. This CDR3 has 17 residues. In DNA form, the CDR3 reads TGTGCCAGCAGTCCGCCCGGGGAGGGCTATAGCAATCAGCCCCAGCATTTT. Its protein is CASSPPGEGYSNQPQHF.

Details on this clone: The same CDR3 arises from other DNA sequences in this sample as well. The chain uses TRBV5-4 and TRBJ1-2, with 9 bases lining up with TRBD1. Germline V gene lookup returns CDR1 SGHNT and CDR2 YYREEE (reference sequence). The CDR3 has 14 amino acids. Unmatched junction bases numbered 3, after V lost 4 bases and J lost 2 bases. CDR3 sequence (DNA): TGTGCCAGCAGCCCAGACAGGGGGAACTATGGCTACACCTTC. It codes for CASSPDRGNYGYTF.

The chain joins TRBV3-1 (or the pseudogene TRBV3-2) to TRBJ1-2; possible D gene TRBD1, 6 bases. The CDR3 consists of 13 residues. Germline V gives CDR1 LGHDT, CDR2 YNNKEL (reference sequence). Trimming cost V 5 bases and J 6 bases, with 13 bases left between them. CDR3: CASSEQGRDGYTF. DNA of the CDR3: TGTGCCAGCAGCGAACAGGGTCGGGATGGCTACACCTTC.

This clone is a singleton in its sample. Other DNA sequences from this sample encode an identical CDR3 as well. V and J are TRBV11-2 and TRBJ1-1; 8 nucleotides line up with TRBD1. The CDR3 totals 14 residues. CDR1 SGHAT and CDR2 FQNNGV come from the germline V gene. V gave up 3 bases and J gave up 5 bases; unmatched junction bases: 5. CDR3 residues: CASSLDRVGTEAFF. DNA for the CDR3: TGTGCCAGCAGCTTGGACAGGGTCGGAACTGAAGCTTTCTTT.

This clone was observed a few times. The chain has TRBV7-9 and TRBJ1-1, with D possibly being TRBD1 (6 bases). The V gene's germline CDR1 is SEHNR and CDR2 FQNEAQ (reference sequence). The ends were cut back, 1 base at V and 1 base at J, with 7 bases in the middle. The CDR3 has 14 residues. The CDR3 sequence is CASSLVGGNTEAFF. In nucleotides, the CDR3 is TGTGCCAGCAGCTTAGTAGGGGGGAACACTGAAGCTTTCTTT.

The chain links TRBV15 to TRBJ1-5, with D uncertain. The CDR3 runs to 15 residues. Germline V gene sequence: CDR1 LNHNV, CDR2 YYDKDF (reference sequence). Trimming removed 0 bases from V and 4 bases from J, with 10 bases in between. The CDR3 DNA is TGTGCCACCAGCAGAGATGCCCGGGAAAATCAGCCCCAGCATTTT. Residues: CATSRDARENQPQHF.

This sequence joins TRBV25-1 and TRBJ1-3; no clear D. With 3 bases removed from V and 0 bases from J, the gap between germline ends came to 9 bases. The CDR3 totals 15 residues. Germline V gene sequence: CDR1 MGHDK, CDR2 SYGVNS. CDR3 residues: CASSDPGSSGNTIYF. In nucleotides, the CDR3 is TGTGCCAGCAGTGACCCGGGGAGCTCTGGAAACACCATATATTTT.

The CDR3 loop is CASSVSAGGDQPQHF. The CDR3 DNA is TGTGCCAGCAGCGTTTCAGCAGGGGGTGATCAGCCCCAGCATTTT. The genes are TRBV9 and TRBJ1-5; 7 nucleotides match TRBD1. CDR1 is SGDLS, CDR2 YYNGEE, per germline. V dropped 2 bases and J dropped 5; count of bases not matched to a gene: 7. CDR3 length: 15 amino acids.

This rearrangement joins TRBV3-1 (or the pseudogene TRBV3-2) to TRBJ1-6, with 10 nucleotides matching TRBD1. CDR1 and CDR2 (germline): LGHDT, YNNKEL (reference sequence). The CDR3 sequence is 16 residues long. The junction had 3 bases not matched to a gene; V was cut back by 5 bases and J by 2 bases. DNA of the CDR3: TGTGCCAGCAGCAGACAGGGGGCCCCCTATAATTCACCCCTCCACTTT. It specifies CASSRQGAPYNSPLHF.

The V call is TRBV6-5, the J call TRBJ1-2; 11 bases map to TRBD1. CDR3 size: 16 residues. The trim removed 4 bases at V and 7 bases at J, leaving 11 bases unmatched. Germline V lookup: CDR1 MNHEY, CDR2 SVGAGI. CDR3 sequence: CASSSSGGQGASGYTF. Here the CDR3 DNA reads TGTGCCAGCAGTTCATCGGGAGGACAGGGGGCTAGTGGCTACACCTTC.

The CDR3 protein is CASSLGRVGQPQHF. DNA for the CDR3: TGTGCCAGCAGCTTAGGGAGGGTTGGACAGCCCCAGCATTTT. The V and J genes are TRBV7-2 and TRBJ1-5; D unresolved. Trimming cost V 1 base and J 7 bases, with 11 bases left between them. Germline V gene data show CDR1 as SGHTA and CDR2 as FQGNSA. There are 14 residues in the CDR3.

The rearrangement joins TRBV19 to TRBJ1-5, with 8 positions matching TRBD1. V shed 8 bases and J 3 bases; nucleotides not matched to a gene: 3. The CDR3 covers 13 residues. Germline values: CDR1 LNHDA, CDR2 SQIVND (reference sequence). The CDR3 spells CASADRVNQPQHF. DNA for the CDR3: TGTGCCAGTGCGGACAGGGTCAATCAGCCCCAGCATTTT.

The chain links TRBV18 to TRBJ1-6, with D perhaps TRBD1 (5 bases). Trimming pared 1 base from V and 7 bases from J, leaving 14 bases between. Per the germline V gene, CDR1 is KGHSH and CDR2 is LQKENI. The length of the CDR3 is 16 residues. The CDR3 reads CASSPQLVRGNSPLHF. For the CDR3, the DNA is TGTGCCAGCTCACCACAGCTGGTGCGGGGGAATTCACCCCTCCACTTT.

The genes are TRBV4-2 and TRBJ1-1; 7 bases are a match to TRBD1. The CDR3 spans 15 residues. Germline trimming cut 1 base from V and 1 base from J; bases unmatched to any gene: 3. The V gene's germline CDR1 is LGHNA and CDR2 YNFKEQ. CDR3 in DNA: TGTGCCAGCAGCCAAGCCGACAGGGCGAACACTGAAGCTTTCTTT. Protein: CASSQADRANTEAFF.

J is TRBJ1-5 and V is TRBV6-2 or TRBV6-3, with D unresolved. There are 14 residues in the CDR3. V was shortened by 2 bases and J by 2 bases, with 7 bases between the two germline ends. CDR1 is MNHEY and CDR2 is SVGEGT in the germline V gene. The CDR3 sequence is CASSYPLRNQPQHF. The DNA of the CDR3 is TGTGCCAGCAGTTACCCCCTCCGCAATCAGCCCCAGCATTTT.

V gene TRBV29-1 combines with J gene TRBJ2-7; the D gene is possibly TRBD2 (6 bases). CDR3 length equals 12 residues. Germline V gene sequence: CDR1 SQVTM, CDR2 ANQGSEA. Trimming pared 4 bases from V and 4 bases from J, leaving 11 bases between. The CDR3 loop is CSVVIGGYEQYF. CDR3 nucleotides: TGCAGCGTTGTGATAGGAGGGTACGAGCAGTACTTC.

The rearrangement uses TRBV29-1 and TRBJ2-1, with 7 bases fitting TRBD1. Germline CDR1 is SQVTM and CDR2 is ANQGSEA. The CDR3 loop spans 13 amino acids. With V trimmed by 7 bases and J by 5 bases, 8 bases remained unmatched. The CDR3 sequence: CSDLTGRDNEQFF. DNA of the CDR3: TGCAGCGACCTGACAGGGAGAGACAATGAGCAGTTCTTC.

The chain has TRBV13 and TRBJ1-2, with TRBD1 matching 9 bases. V trimming: 5 bases; J trimming: 8 bases; junction bases outside the gene matches: 9. CDR1 and CDR2 from the germline V gene are PRHDT and FYEKMQ (reference sequence). This CDR3 is 14 amino acids long. The DNA of the CDR3 is TGTGCCAGCAGCCCGGGACAGGGAAGTTTAGGCTACACCTTC. It specifies CASSPGQGSLGYTF.